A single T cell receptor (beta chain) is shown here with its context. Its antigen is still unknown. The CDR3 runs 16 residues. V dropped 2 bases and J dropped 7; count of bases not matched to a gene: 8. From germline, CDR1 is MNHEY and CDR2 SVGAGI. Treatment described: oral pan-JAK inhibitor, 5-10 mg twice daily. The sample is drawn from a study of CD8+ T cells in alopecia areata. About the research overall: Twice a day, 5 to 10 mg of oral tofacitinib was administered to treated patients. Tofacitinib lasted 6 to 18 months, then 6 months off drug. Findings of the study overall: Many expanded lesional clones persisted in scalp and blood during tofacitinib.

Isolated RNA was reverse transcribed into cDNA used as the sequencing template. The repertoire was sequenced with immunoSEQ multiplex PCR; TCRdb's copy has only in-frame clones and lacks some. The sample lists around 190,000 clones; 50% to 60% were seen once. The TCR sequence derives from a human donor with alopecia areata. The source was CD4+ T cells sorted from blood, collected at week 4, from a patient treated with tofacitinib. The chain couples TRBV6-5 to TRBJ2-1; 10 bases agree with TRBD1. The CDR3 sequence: CASSYGAGTGANEQFF. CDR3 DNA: TGTGCCAGCAGTTACGGTGCCGGGACAGGGGCTAATGAGCAGTTCTTC.